Below are 5 T cell receptor beta chains sequenced from a single sample in a study of blood T cell repertoires in COVID-19. Sequenced by immunoSEQ multiplex PCR; TCRdb stores in-frame clones only, minus some. There are fewer than 500,000 clones in the sample; about 85% occur only once, and roughly 2% lies in the top ten. Sequencing input: PBMCs or T cells enriched from blood (not recorded which). All receptors derive from a woman between 18 and 29 years old with acute COVID-19.

The V call is TRBV10-3, the J call TRBJ2-2; D is possibly TRBD1 (5 bases). The germline CDR1 and CDR2 sequences are ENHRY and SYGVKD. The CDR3 runs 15 residues. Trimming shortened V by 0 bases and J by 2 bases, and 7 bases separated the two germline ends. The CDR3 DNA is TGTGCCATCAGTGAGTCGGGGCCTAACACCGGGGAGCTGTTTTTT. Translating it yields CAISESGPNTGELFF.

The CDR3 nucleotides are TGCAGCGTCCAAGGTAACAGGGGGGTCGATGAGCAGTTCTTC. Encoded protein: CSVQGNRGVDEQFF. V usage is TRBV29-1 and J usage is TRBJ2-1; 8 nucleotides agree with TRBD1. Per germline, CDR1 SQVTM and CDR2 ANQGSEA. J was trimmed by 8 bases and V by 6 bases; bases with no gene match: 12. The CDR3 loop spans 14 amino acids.

The chain employs TRBV5-5 and TRBJ2-5; 10 bases fit TRBD2. The germline CDR1 and CDR2 sequences are SGHKS and YYEKEE (reference sequence). Trimming took 2 bases from V and 7 from J; bases not matched to a gene: 5. This CDR3 comprises 14 residues. The DNA of the CDR3 is TGTGCCAGCAGCTTCGAAGCGGGGGGGCCGACCCAGTACTTC. Its protein is CASSFEAGGPTQYF.

The chain carries TRBV27 and TRBJ2-7, with TRBD1 as a possible D gene (7 bases). Germline CDR1 is MNHEY and CDR2 is SMNVEV (reference sequence). V lost 5 bases, J lost 0 bases, and 17 bases lay in between. CDR3 length equals 16 residues. CDR3 DNA sequence: TGTGCCAGCAGTCACCGACAGGGACTCCACTCCTACGAGCAGTACTTC. Its translation: CASSHRQGLHSYEQYF.

V gene TRBV28 combines with J gene TRBJ2-7; TRBD2 aligns across 11 bases. After removal of 7 bases from V and 4 bases from J, the junction contained 3 bases not matched to a gene. Germline CDR1 MDHEN, CDR2 SYDVKM. This CDR3 contains 13 residues. CDR3 bases: TGTGCCAGCATAACTAGCGGGAGTTACGAGCAGTACTTC. Its protein product is CASITSGSYEQYF. The whole variable domain, remainder taken from reference TRBV28 and TRBJ2-7, is DVKVTQSSRYLVKRTGEKVFLECVQDMDHENMFWYRQDPGLGLRLIYFSYDVKMKEKGDIPEGYSVSREKKERFSLILESASTNQTSMYLCASITSGSYEQYFGPGTRLTVT.